This T cell receptor (beta chain) emerged from a study of cytomegalovirus exposure and HLA in healthy donors. General observations from the study: Later analysis showed most CMV-associated TCR beta chains appearing HLA-restricted.

This clone was seen more than once but under ten times. No antigen is known for it. 60 Vbeta and 13 Jbeta primers were used in PCR. The method was immunoSEQ multiplex PCR; TCRdb's version includes in-frame clones alone and lacks a portion of them. The table has 100,000 to 150,000 clones, roughly 88% seen once. The sequence was obtained from a middle-aged man in good health and CMV-seronegative. Specimen: PBMCs.

CDR3 bases: TGTGCCAGCAGCTGGCCGGGACTGGTATACGAGCAGTACTTC. Translating gives CASSWPGLVYEQYF. This chain uses TRBV7-8 with TRBJ2-7; a possible D gene is TRBD2 (6 bases). The CDR3 has 14 amino acids. Looked up from germline, CDR1 is SGHVS and CDR2 is FQNEAQ. V was clipped by 4 bases and J by 4 bases, with 14 bases between them.